The clone carrying this T cell receptor beta chain was found a few times. Antigen specificity is unknown. A clone one base away is much larger, so this may be a read error. Authors' methods: Variation in CDR3 across clinicopathological groups served as the basis for constructing a distant-metastasis classifier in papillary thyroid cancer. TCRdb re-clonotyped the PCR reads via MiXCR. The authors' filters were not applied to this entry. The sample has some 90,000 clones; less than 10% are singletons. The data stem from a study of metastatic and nonmetastatic thyroid tumors. Study information: Patients with malignant and benign thyroid disease provided blood and tumor or nodule tissue, whose repertoires were compared.

Patients underwent thyroid surgery, and none had received any treatment before it. The CDR3 extends over 12 amino acids. From germline, CDR1 is SGHVS and CDR2 FQNEAQ. Trimming removed 7 bases at V and 6 bases at J, with 10 bases between. Study results and caveats: As reported, TCR beta diversity in blood and tumor was significantly higher in malignant thyroid tumors than in benign nodules.

The genes are TRBV7-8 and TRBJ2-4; D is perhaps TRBD1 (5 bases). The sample comprised blood. The sequence was obtained from a female donor with papillary thyroid cancer or a benign thyroid nodule (not recorded which). Some clones in this sample may be carry-over from other donors' samples. Here the CDR3 reads CASIFQGNIQYF. DNA of the CDR3: TGTGCCAGCATCTTTCAGGGAAACATTCAGTACTTC.